What follows are 3 T cell receptor beta chains derived from one specimen sequenced in a study of T cell repertoires in cytomegalovirus infection. MiXCR, run by TCRdb on the reads, gives a single entry per CDR3 protein. This sample has nearly 700,000 distinct CDR3 sequences, with 30% to 35% found just once. The antigens these receptors bind are not known. The input for sequencing was cultured PBMCs, taken from culture after CMV antigen stimulation. These receptors were obtained from a human donor in good health (CMV status not recorded). Some clones in this sample may be carry-over from other donors' samples.

This clonotype came up a few times. The chain combines TRBV5-4 with TRBJ2-7; D uncertain. Per the germline V gene, CDR1 is SGHNT and CDR2 is YYREEE (reference sequence). V gave up 0 bases and J gave up 4 bases, with 8 bases separating them. This CDR3 is 13 amino acids long. The CDR3 loop reads CASSLVDRYEQYF. Here the CDR3 DNA reads TGTGCCAGCAGCTTGGTTGACCGGTACGAGCAGTACTTC.

The gene calls are TRBV27 and TRBJ1-2; a possible D gene is TRBD1 (5 bases). Trimming took off 5 bases at V and 6 bases at J, with 13 bases between the two ends. CDR1 MNHEY and CDR2 SMNVEV come from the germline V gene (reference sequence). The CDR3 is 13 amino acids. CDR3 sequence (DNA): TGTGCCAGCAGTATTACAGGCTACGATGGCTACACCTTC. It yields the protein CASSITGYDGYTF.

The V and J genes are TRBV6-1 and TRBJ2-2; no clear D gene. Trimming stripped 5 bases from V and 1 base from J, with 11 bases between. The CDR3 spans 15 residues. The germline CDR1 and CDR2 sequences are MNHNS and SASEGT. The CDR3 DNA sequence: TGTGCCAGCAGTTACGTCCTGGGGAACACCGGGGAGCTGTTTTTT. Its translation is CASSYVLGNTGELFF.